The clone carrying this T cell receptor beta chain has only a few counts. The antigen is not known. The sample originates from a study of early T cells in non-severe SARS-CoV-2 infection. The wider study: The input, bulk RNA from unsorted whole blood, was sequenced, and chains were unpaired. Findings and limits, study-wide: VDJdb matching skewed toward anti-spike CD8 responses, missing private and CD4 specificities.

Individual cDNA molecules carried attached unique molecular identifiers. TCRdb redid the calling of the 5' RACE reads with MiXCR, one entry per CDR3 protein. The sample includes under 60,000 distinct CDR3 sequences, around 10% of them seen just once. The CDR3 has 14 residues. Germline CDR1 ENHRY, CDR2 SYGVKD. V lost 8 bases and J lost 2, with 14 bases in between. This TCR came from an adult who was a healthcare worker with PCR-confirmed SARS-CoV-2 infection or an uninfected control (not recorded which). The starting material was whole blood, obtained at baseline. This rearrangement joins TRBV10-3 to TRBJ2-3; D unresolved. The CDR3 sequence is CAIGRLSDTDTQYF. In DNA form, the CDR3 reads TGTGCCATCGGTCGGCTCTCTGACACAGATACGCAGTATTTT.